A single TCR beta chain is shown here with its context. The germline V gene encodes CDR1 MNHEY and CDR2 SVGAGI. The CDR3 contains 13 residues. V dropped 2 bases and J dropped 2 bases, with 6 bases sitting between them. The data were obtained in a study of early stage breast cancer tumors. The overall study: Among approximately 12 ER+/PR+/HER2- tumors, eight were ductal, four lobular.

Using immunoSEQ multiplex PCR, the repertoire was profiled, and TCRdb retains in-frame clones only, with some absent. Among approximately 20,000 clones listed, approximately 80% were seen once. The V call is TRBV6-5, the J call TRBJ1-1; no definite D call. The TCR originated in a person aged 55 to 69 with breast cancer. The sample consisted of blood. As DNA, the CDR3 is TGTGCCAGCAGTTACGCTGTTAACACTGAAGCTTTCTTT. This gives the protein CASSYAVNTEAFF.